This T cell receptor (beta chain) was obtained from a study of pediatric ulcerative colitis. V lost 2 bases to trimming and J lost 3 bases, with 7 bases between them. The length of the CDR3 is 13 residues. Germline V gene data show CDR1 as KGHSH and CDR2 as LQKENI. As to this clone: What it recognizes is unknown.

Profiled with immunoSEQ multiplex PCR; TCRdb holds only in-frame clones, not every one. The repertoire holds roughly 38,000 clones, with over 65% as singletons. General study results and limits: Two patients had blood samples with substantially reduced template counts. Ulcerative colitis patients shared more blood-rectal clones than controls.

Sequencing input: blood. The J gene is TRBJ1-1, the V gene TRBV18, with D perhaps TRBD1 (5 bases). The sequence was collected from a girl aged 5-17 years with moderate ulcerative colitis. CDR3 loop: CASSPSGDTEAFF. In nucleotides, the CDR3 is TGTGCCAGCTCACCATCGGGGGACACTGAAGCTTTCTTT.